Listed below are T cell receptor beta chains from one sample, sequenced in a study of T cell repertoires in cytomegalovirus infection. Via MiXCR, TCRdb re-called the reads, giving one row per CDR3 protein. This sample has about 190,000 distinct CDR3 sequences, with roughly 9% found just once. The sequenced sample was PBMCs. All receptors derive from a human donor in good health (CMV status not recorded). Some clones in this sample may be carry-over from other donors' samples. The CDR3 runs from the conserved cysteine through the conserved F or W. The D gene is left open where the match is weak. The size of a clone is reported for some rows only, either as once, few or many, or as a class for expanded clones.

CASSGADLYTGELFF | TGTGCCAGCAGTGGTGCGGACCTATACACCGGGGAGCTGTTTTTT | . | TRBJ2-2 | . | TRBV2
CAVSQLNNEQFF | TGTGCCGTTTCACAGCTTAACAATGAGCAGTTCTTC | many | TRBJ2-1 | . | TRBV28
CASSFTENIQYF | TGTGCCAGCAGCTTTACAGAAAACATTCAGTACTTC | . | TRBJ2-4 | . | TRBV5-6
CASRPGQGYSYGYTF | TGTGCCAGCAGACCGGGACAGGGGTACAGCTATGGCTACACCTTC | many | TRBJ1-2 | TRBD1 | TRBV28
CASSSILDRDQGTQYF | TGTGCCAGCAGCTCTATCCTGGACAGGGATCAGGGGACCCAGTACTTC | many | TRBJ2-5 | TRBD1 | TRBV11-2
CSAPTSGVQETQYF | TGCAGTGCTCCGACTAGCGGGGTCCAAGAGACCCAGTACTTC | few | TRBJ2-5 | TRBD2 | TRBV20-1
CASSLVGTRGSETQYF | TGTGCCAGCAGCTTGGTTGGCACCAGGGGATCAGAGACCCAGTACTTC | few | TRBJ2-5 | . | TRBV5-6
CASSIGANEQFF | TGTGCCAGTAGTATCGGGGCCAATGAGCAGTTCTTC | few | TRBJ2-1 | . | TRBV19
CASSLGGGMAGELFF | TGTGCCAGCAGCTTAGGGGGTGGTATGGCCGGGGAGCTGTTTTTT | many | TRBJ2-2 | . | TRBV7-2
CASSFIGGQFF | TGTGCCAGCAGTTTCATAGGGGGGCAGTTCTTC | . | TRBJ2-1 | . | TRBV28
CASSSGTPYF | TGTGCCAGCAGTTCCGGGACACCTTACTTC | many | TRBJ2-7 | . | TRBV6-2/TRBV6-3
CASSLFAAYTEAYF | TGTGCCAGCAGCTTATTCGCAGCTTACACTGAAGCTTACTTT | . | TRBJ1-1 | . | TRBV11-2
CASSLVGSNYGYTF | TGTGCCAGCAGCTTAGTTGGCAGCAACTATGGCTACACCTTC | few | TRBJ1-2 | . | TRBV7-9
CASSQWRLAEQFF | TGTGCCAGCAGCCAATGGCGACTAGCTGAGCAGTTCTTC | many | TRBJ2-1 | TRBD2 | TRBV7-2
CASSYSSLSGNTIYF | TGTGCCAGCAGTTACTCTAGCCTCTCTGGAAACACCATATATTTT | few | TRBJ1-3 | . | TRBV6-5
CASSPRGGANNSPLHF | TGTGCCAGCAGCCCGAGGGGGGGGGCGAATAATTCACCCCTCCACTTT | many | TRBJ1-6 | . | TRBV7-6
CASSLLGGPTGYTF | TGTGCCAGCAGCTTACTGGGGGGGCCAACTGGCTACACCTTC | many | TRBJ1-2 | . | TRBV7-3
CASSTMTENSPLHF | TGTGCCAGCAGTACAATGACAGAAAATTCACCCCTCCACTTT | many | TRBJ1-6 | . | TRBV6-6
CASSWGREGEQYF | TGTGCCAGCAGCTGGGGGCGTGAGGGAGAGCAGTACTTC | many | TRBJ2-7 | . | TRBV11-3
CASSYSTSKTQYF | TGTGCCAGCAGTTACTCAACTAGTAAGACCCAGTACTTC | . | TRBJ2-5 | . | TRBV6-6
CASRSTRTINEKLFF | TGTGCCAGCAGGTCAACCAGGACAATAAATGAAAAACTGTTTTTT | many | TRBJ1-4 | . | TRBV7-8
CASSLVAYNEQFF | TGTGCCAGCAGCTTGGTAGCCTACAATGAGCAGTTCTTC | many | TRBJ2-1 | . | TRBV5-4
CASSMDWGETQYF | TGTGCCAGCAGCATGGACTGGGGAGAGACCCAGTACTTC | few | TRBJ2-5 | . | TRBV6-4
CASSYPRTNQETQYF | TGTGCCAGCAGTTACCCCCGGACAAATCAAGAGACCCAGTACTTC | . | TRBJ2-5 | . | TRBV6-6
CATSDSGLDNEQFF | TGTGCCACCAGTGACTCGGGACTCGACAATGAGCAGTTCTTC | . | TRBJ2-1 | . | TRBV24-1
CSVEDPGLAVTDTQYF | TGCAGCGTTGAAGATCCCGGACTAGCGGTCACAGATACGCAGTATTTT | . | TRBJ2-3 | TRBD2 | TRBV29-1
CASSFGGTYGYTF | TGTGCCAGCAGTTTTGGGGGAACCTATGGCTACACCTTC | many | TRBJ1-2 | . | TRBV28
CASSSVGQGISQPQHF | TGTGCCAGCAGTTCCGTCGGTCAGGGAATATCTCAGCCCCAGCATTTT | . | TRBJ1-5 | . | TRBV6-5
CASILSGTYEQYF | TGTGCCAGCATCCTAAGCGGAACCTACGAGCAGTACTTC | . | TRBJ2-7 | . | TRBV6-2/TRBV6-3
CASSQDRDQPQHF | TGTGCCAGCAGCCAAGACAGGGATCAGCCCCAGCATTTT | few | TRBJ1-5 | . | TRBV3-1
CSVAQDTIYF | TGCAGCGTTGCTCAGGACACCATATATTTT | . | TRBJ1-3 | . | TRBV29-1
CASSFGTLQETQYF | TGTGCCAGCAGTTTTGGGACTCTCCAAGAGACCCAGTACTTC | many | TRBJ2-5 | . | TRBV5-6
CASSQTQGMGTDTQYF | TGTGCCAGCAGTCAGACTCAGGGAATGGGCACAGATACGCAGTATTTT | few | TRBJ2-3 | . | TRBV5-4
CSVSGGGGYGYTF | TGCAGCGTTTCGGGCGGGGGCGGATATGGCTACACCTTC | . | TRBJ1-2 | . | TRBV29-1
CASSPPQGWTEAFF | TGTGCCAGCAGTCCTCCCCAGGGTTGGACTGAAGCTTTCTTT | many | TRBJ1-1 | . | TRBV12-3/TRBV12-4
CATQGDGRGPYNEQFF | TGTGCCACCCAGGGGGACGGTCGGGGGCCCTACAATGAGCAGTTCTTC | few | TRBJ2-1 | . | TRBV24-1
CASSLWSSERGPQHF | TGTGCCAGCAGTTTATGGTCCAGTGAACGAGGACCCCAGCATTTT | many | TRBJ1-5 | . | TRBV28
CASKATSYEQYF | TGTGCCAGCAAGGCCACGAGCTACGAGCAGTACTTC | . | TRBJ2-7 | . | TRBV2
CASSQDLAGGEQYF | TGTGCCAGCAGCCAAGATCTAGCGGGAGGCGAGCAGTACTTC | few | TRBJ2-7 | TRBD2 | TRBV4-2
CASIRTGGTEAFF | TGTGCCAGCATTCGGACAGGGGGCACTGAAGCTTTCTTT | many | TRBJ1-1 | TRBD1 | TRBV12-3/TRBV12-4
CSVELRGRRTEAFF | TGCAGCGTTGAGCTTAGGGGCAGGCGCACTGAAGCTTTCTTT | . | TRBJ1-1 | . | TRBV29-1
CASSLAPSRGQRNEKLFF | TGTGCCAGCAGCTTAGCTCCCTCGAGGGGGCAAAGGAATGAAAAACTGTTTTTT | many | TRBJ1-4 | TRBD1 | TRBV7-9
CASSHQRTAAYEQYF | TGCGCCAGCAGCCACCAAAGGACAGCGGCCTACGAGCAGTACTTC | many | TRBJ2-7 | . | TRBV4-3
CASSLLWAGGQELNYEQFF | TGTGCCAGCAGTTTATTATGGGCGGGAGGCCAAGAATTAAACTATGAGCAGTTCTTC | many | TRBJ2-1 | TRBD2 | TRBV28
CASSSGGLAEQYF | TGTGCCAGCAGCTCGGGGGGCCTCGCCGAGCAGTACTTC | many | TRBJ2-7 | . | TRBV7-2
CASSQDPWRGFGTDTQYF | TGCGCCAGCAGCCAAGACCCGTGGCGGGGGTTCGGTACAGATACGCAGTATTTT | few | TRBJ2-3 | TRBD2 | TRBV4-3
CASSLSRGYGYTF | TGTGCCAGCAGCTTATCCAGGGGCTATGGCTACACCTTC | many | TRBJ1-2 | . | TRBV7-3
CASSFLTGPNSPLHF | TGTGCCAGCAGCTTTTTGACAGGGCCTAATTCACCCCTCCACTTT | . | TRBJ1-6 | TRBD1 | TRBV5-6
CAISEFQNEAFF | TGTGCCATCAGTGAATTTCAGAATGAAGCTTTCTTT | few | TRBJ1-1 | . | TRBV10-3
CATSRDTRDSPLHF | TGTGCCACCAGTCGGGACACAAGAGATTCACCCCTCCACTTT | . | TRBJ1-6 | . | TRBV15
CASSRGLAGAHNYEQYF | TGTGCCAGCAGCCGAGGACTAGCGGGGGCCCACAACTACGAGCAGTACTTC | few | TRBJ2-7 | TRBD2 | TRBV11-2
CASSFQLAAYNEQFF | TGTGCCAGCAGCTTCCAACTAGCGGCATACAATGAGCAGTTCTTC | . | TRBJ2-1 | TRBD2 | TRBV5-5
CSASVRITSGNTIYF | TGCAGCGCCTCCGTAAGGATAACCTCTGGAAACACCATATATTTT | . | TRBJ1-3 | . | TRBV29-1
CASSVVGTGVHEQFF | TGTGCCAGCAGCGTAGTCGGGACAGGGGTCCATGAGCAGTTCTTC | few | TRBJ2-1 | TRBD1 | TRBV9
CSARDLKGSYTF | TGCAGTGCTAGAGATTTAAAGGGTTCTTACACCTTC | . | TRBJ1-2 | . | TRBV20-1
CATSATSEQYF | TGTGCCACCAGCGCGACCTCCGAGCAGTACTTC | few | TRBJ2-7 | . | TRBV15
CASAPGQGDNEQFF | TGTGCCAGCGCCCCGGGACAGGGAGACAATGAGCAGTTCTTC | many | TRBJ2-1 | TRBD1 | TRBV2
CASSYRNTEAFF | TGTGCCAGTAGTTACCGGAACACTGAAGCTTTCTTT | many | TRBJ1-1 | . | TRBV19